The 16 T cell receptor beta chains in this list originate from one sample, sequenced in a study of blood T cell repertoires in COVID-19. Only in-frame clones appear in the TCRdb table, and some are missing; sequencing was by immunoSEQ multiplex PCR. Of about 240,000 clones listed, more than 85% are singletons. Sequencing used PBMCs or T cells enriched from blood (not recorded which). Receptors were obtained from a woman aged 25 to 45 who had recovered from COVID-19.

The chain joins TRBV2 to TRBJ2-3; 15 bases agree with TRBD2. Unmatched junction bases numbered 7, after V lost 9 bases and J lost 6 bases. The CDR3 loop spans 15 amino acids. Germline lookup yields CDR1 SNHLY and CDR2 FYNNEI. CDR3 region: CASNPGTSGRDTQYF. The CDR3, as DNA: TGTGCCAGTAACCCCGGGACTAGCGGGAGGGATACGCAGTATTTT.

The V gene is TRBV3-1 (or the pseudogene TRBV3-2), the J gene TRBJ1-4; D is undetermined. V was clipped by 2 bases and J by 0 bases, with 10 bases between them. Germline V gene sequence: CDR1 LGHDT, CDR2 YNNKEL (reference sequence). The CDR3 length is 16 residues. The CDR3 loop reads CASSQLRGPTNEKLFF. In nucleotides, the CDR3 is TGTGCCAGCAGCCAATTAAGAGGCCCAACTAATGAAAAACTGTTTTTT.

The rearrangement links TRBV29-1 to TRBJ1-2; D is uncertain. Germline V gene lookup returns CDR1 SQVTM and CDR2 ANQGSEA. This CDR3 spans 10 amino acids. Trimming cost V 3 bases and J 7 bases, with 6 bases left between them. Here the CDR3 reads CSVDQAGYTF. The CDR3 coding sequence is TGCAGCGTTGACCAGGCTGGCTACACCTTC. The variable domain in full, with the rest retrieved from reference TRBV29-1 and TRBJ1-2, is SAVISQKPSRDICQRGTSLTIQCQVDSQVTMMFWYRQQPGQSLTLIATANQGSEATYESGFVIDKFPISRPNLTFSTLTVSNMSPEDSSIYLCSVDQAGYTFGSGTRLTVV.

The chain recombines TRBV15 with TRBJ2-5; 7 bases line up with TRBD1. CDR3 length equals 15 residues. J lost 2 bases, V lost 0 bases, and 3 bases had no gene match. CDR1 and CDR2 from the germline V gene are LNHNV and YYDKDF (reference sequence). Here the CDR3 DNA reads TGTGCCACCAGCAGAGACAGGGGGTGGCAAGAGACCCAGTACTTC. Amino acid sequence: CATSRDRGWQETQYF.

The V and J genes are TRBV18 and TRBJ2-3; 8 nucleotides line up with TRBD1. The CDR3 contains 14 residues. With 3 bases clipped from V and 2 bases from J, the junction kept 1 base outside the gene matches. The germline V gene has CDR1 KGHSH and CDR2 LQKENI. This chain's CDR3 is CASSPTGVTDTQYF. In DNA form, the CDR3 reads TGTGCCAGCTCACCGACAGGGGTCACAGATACGCAGTATTTT.

The chain is built from TRBV14 and TRBJ2-1; D is perhaps TRBD1 (5 bases). CDR1 is SGHDN, CDR2 FVKESK, per germline. V was pared by 1 base and J by 12 bases, with 16 bases between. The CDR3 loop spans 14 amino acids. CDR3 sequence reads: CASSQAAQGPVQFF. The CDR3, as DNA: TGTGCCAGCAGCCAAGCTGCGCAGGGCCCTGTGCAGTTCTTC.

The CDR3 loop reads CATPGAWQVNTGELFF. The CDR3 DNA sequence: TGTGCCACCCCCGGCGCGTGGCAGGTGAACACCGGGGAGCTGTTTTTT. J is TRBJ2-2 and V is TRBV11-2; D remains unclear. Trimming removed 10 bases at V and 1 base at J, with 19 bases between. Germline assignment: CDR1 SGHAT and CDR2 FQNNGV. The CDR3 has 16 amino acids.

This clone came up a few times. The J gene is TRBJ2-3, the V gene TRBV28; TRBD2 aligns across 9 bases. Germline values: CDR1 MDHEN, CDR2 SYDVKM. Trimming took 5 bases from V and 4 from J; bases not matched to a gene: 7. The CDR3 length is 15 residues. The CDR3 DNA follows: TGTGCCAGCAGTCAGCCGGCGGGAGGGGCAGATACGCAGTATTTT. Translated: CASSQPAGGADTQYF.

The chain is built from TRBV11-2 and TRBJ2-1; a possible D gene is TRBD2 (5 bases). Trimming took off 5 bases at V and 7 bases at J, with 15 bases between the two ends. CDR1 and CDR2 (germline): SGHAT, FQNNGV. This CDR3 is 14 amino acids long. CDR3 region: CASSPLRAANEQFF. The CDR3 DNA reads TGTGCCAGCAGCCCCTTGAGGGCAGCGAATGAGCAGTTCTTC.

The chain couples TRBV5-6 to TRBJ1-2, with TRBD1 matching 9 bases. The CDR3 has 17 residues. Germline CDR1 SGHDT, CDR2 YYEEEE. V dropped 0 bases and J dropped 5; count of bases not matched to a gene: 11. The CDR3 region has the DNA TGTGCCAGCAGCTTGGTTTTACTAGGGACAGGGACTTATGGCTACACCTTC. Protein product: CASSLVLLGTGTYGYTF.

V gene TRBV5-1 combines with J gene TRBJ1-1, with D tentatively TRBD1 (6 bases). The CDR3 totals 15 residues. Germline V lookup: CDR1 SGHRS, CDR2 YFSETQ. Trimming removed 0 bases at V and 7 bases at J, with 16 bases between. The CDR3 protein is CASSLELTGPYEAFF. In nucleotides, the CDR3 is TGCGCCAGCAGCTTGGAGCTGACAGGCCCCTATGAAGCTTTCTTT.

The chain combines TRBV19 with TRBJ1-1, with D possibly matching TRBD1 (5 bases). The germline CDR1 and CDR2 sequences are LNHDA and SQIVND (reference sequence). The CDR3 totals 13 residues. V lost 3 bases and J 11 bases, leaving 16 bases between the germline ends. This CDR3 reads CASSMEGRGAAFF. In DNA, the CDR3 is TGTGCCAGTAGTATGGAGGGCCGGGGCGCGGCTTTCTTT.

The gene calls are TRBV7-2 and TRBJ1-5, with D uncertain. CDR3 length: 15 amino acids. Trimming pared 1 base from V and 6 bases from J, leaving 13 bases between. Germline lookup yields CDR1 SGHTA and CDR2 FQGNSA. The CDR3 protein is CASSLDGGYGQPQHF. The CDR3, as DNA: TGTGCCAGCAGCTTAGACGGAGGGTACGGTCAGCCCCAGCATTTT.

This chain uses TRBV19 with TRBJ1-3, with no clear D. Per germline, CDR1 LNHDA and CDR2 SQIVND (reference sequence). This CDR3 contains 15 residues. V was shortened by 4 bases and J by 0 bases, with 10 bases between the two germline ends. The CDR3 DNA reads TGTGCCAGTAGTACCGTGCGAAGCTCTGGAAACACCATATATTTT. It is translated as CASSTVRSSGNTIYF.

The chain combines TRBV5-6 with TRBJ1-2; 7 nucleotides line up with TRBD1. The germline CDR1 and CDR2 sequences are SGHDT and YYEEEE. Germline trimming cut 0 bases from V and 4 bases from J; bases unmatched to any gene: 3. The CDR3 has 14 residues. CDR3 protein: CASSLVAGGYGYTF. The CDR3 DNA is TGTGCCAGCAGCTTGGTCGCAGGGGGCTATGGCTACACCTTC.

This chain connects TRBV9 to TRBJ2-1; D is ambiguous. Germline values: CDR1 SGDLS, CDR2 YYNGEE. Trimming removed 0 bases from V and 10 bases from J, with 11 bases in between. The CDR3 covers 13 residues. Here the CDR3 reads CASSVDQNWEQFF. CDR3 in DNA: TGTGCCAGCAGCGTAGATCAGAATTGGGAGCAGTTCTTC.